Shown below are 8 T cell receptor beta chains from a single sample sequenced in a study of blood T cell repertoires in COVID-19. The assay was immunoSEQ multiplex PCR, and TCRdb's table has in-frame clones only and misses some. The top ten clones hold roughly 6.2% of a sample with around 100,000 clones, more than 85% of them seen once. Sequencing was done on a sample of peripheral blood. The receptors here all came from a human donor in a cohort sampled during active COVID-19.

The V call is TRBV5-1, the J call TRBJ2-6, with D tentatively TRBD1 (5 bases). With 4 bases removed from V and 0 bases from J, the gap between germline ends came to 20 bases. Germline values: CDR1 SGHRS, CDR2 YFSETQ. The CDR3 is 19 amino acids. This CDR3 is CASSVSQGVLRSGANVLTF. The CDR3 DNA reads TGCGCCAGCAGCGTATCACAAGGGGTCCTACGCTCTGGGGCCAACGTCCTGACTTTC.

This clone has more than one count but fewer than ten. The J gene is TRBJ1-2, the V gene TRBV28; possibly TRBD1 for D (6 bases). Trimming cost V 6 bases and J 2 bases, with 13 bases left between them. The CDR3 is 14 amino acids. Germline lookup yields CDR1 MDHEN and CDR2 SYDVKM. The CDR3, as DNA: TGTGCCAGCAGCCCAGTGGGGGCCAACTATGGCTACACCTTC. This encodes CASSPVGANYGYTF.

This sequence joins TRBV19 and TRBJ2-7; 9 bases agree with TRBD1. Germline assignment: CDR1 LNHDA and CDR2 SQIVND (reference sequence). The V segment lost 3 bases and the J segment 0 bases; nucleotides outside the gene matches: 0. This CDR3 is built from 14 residues. The CDR3 protein is CASSMGQGSYEQYF. The CDR3 DNA reads TGTGCCAGTAGTATGGGACAGGGCTCCTACGAGCAGTACTTC.

The rearrangement uses TRBV6-5 and TRBJ2-7; unclear D gene. Germline V gene lookup returns CDR1 MNHEY and CDR2 SVGAGI. The CDR3 totals 13 residues. Trimming cost V 2 bases and J 0 bases, with 5 bases left between them. This CDR3 reads CASSYLSSYEQYF. CDR3 in DNA: TGTGCCAGCAGTTACCTCTCCTCCTACGAGCAGTACTTC.

The chain carries TRBV24-1 and TRBJ2-3; 11 nucleotides align to TRBD2. The V segment lost 3 bases and the J segment 4 bases; nucleotides outside the gene matches: 5. From germline, CDR1 is KGHDR and CDR2 SFDVKD. The length of the CDR3 is 16 residues. DNA of the CDR3: TGTGCCACCAGTGATCCACTAGCGGGAGTGGCAGATACGCAGTATTTT. Protein product: CATSDPLAGVADTQYF.

This sequence joins TRBV6-5 and TRBJ1-1; D gene ambiguous. Trimming left V 5 bases short and J 2 bases short, with 9 bases between. This CDR3 is 13 amino acids long. Per the germline V gene, CDR1 is MNHEY and CDR2 is SVGAGI. The CDR3 nucleotides read TGTGCCAGCAGTCACACAGCAAACACTGAAGCTTTCTTT. Protein sequence: CASSHTANTEAFF.

The chain couples TRBV30 to TRBJ1-2, with a tentative D call TRBD1 (6 bases). Germline-derived CDR1 and CDR2 are GTSNPN and SVGIG (reference sequence). This CDR3 has 14 amino acids. V lost 2 bases and J 7 bases, leaving 17 bases between the germline ends. The CDR3 DNA reads TGTGCCTGGAGTCCTGCCCCAGGGGCAGGTGGCTACACCTTC. Its protein is CAWSPAPGAGGYTF.

A word on this clone: This same CDR3 is encoded by further DNA sequences in the sample. This rearrangement joins TRBV24-1 to TRBJ2-1, with 10 bases aligning to TRBD1. The CDR3 extends over 15 amino acids. CDR1 and CDR2 (germline): KGHDR, SFDVKD. The junction had 1 base not matched to a gene; V was cut back by 1 base and J by 5 bases. The DNA of the CDR3 is TGTGCCACCAGTGATTTCGGGACAGGGGACAATGAGCAGTTCTTC. As protein: CATSDFGTGDNEQFF.